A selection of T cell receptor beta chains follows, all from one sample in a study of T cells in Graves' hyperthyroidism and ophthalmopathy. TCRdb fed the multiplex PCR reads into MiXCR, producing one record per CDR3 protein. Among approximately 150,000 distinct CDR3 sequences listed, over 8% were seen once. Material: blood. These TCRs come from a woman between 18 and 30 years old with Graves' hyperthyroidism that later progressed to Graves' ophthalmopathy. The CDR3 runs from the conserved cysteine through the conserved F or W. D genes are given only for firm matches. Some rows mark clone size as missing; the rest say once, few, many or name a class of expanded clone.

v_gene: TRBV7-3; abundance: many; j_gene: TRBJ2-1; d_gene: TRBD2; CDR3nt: TGTGCCAGCAGCCGACTGGGACTAGCGGGAATCAATGAGCAGTTCTTC; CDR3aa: CASSRLGLAGINEQFF
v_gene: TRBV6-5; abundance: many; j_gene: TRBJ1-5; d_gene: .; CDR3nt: TGTGCCAGCAGTTACTCACACGTTAGCAATCAGCCCCAGCATTTT; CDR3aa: CASSYSHVSNQPQHF
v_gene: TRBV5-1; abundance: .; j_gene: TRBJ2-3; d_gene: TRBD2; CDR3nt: TGCGCCAGCAGCTTGGGTGTCAAAGCGGGGACTAGCACAGATACGCAGTATTTT; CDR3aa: CASSLGVKAGTSTDTQYF
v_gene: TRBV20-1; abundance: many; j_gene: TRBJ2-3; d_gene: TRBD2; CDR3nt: TGCAGTGCTAGTGGTCTAGCGGGAGGCACAGATACGCAGTATTTT; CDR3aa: CSASGLAGGTDTQYF
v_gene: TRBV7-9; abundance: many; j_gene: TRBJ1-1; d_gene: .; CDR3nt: TGTGCCAGCAGCTTAATTCGGAGGGGACCGGGAGCTTTCTTT; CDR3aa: CASSLIRRGPGAFF
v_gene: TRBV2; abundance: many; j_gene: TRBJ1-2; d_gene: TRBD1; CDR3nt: TGTGCCAGCAGAGACAGGGGGCTCCATGCTTACCATGGCTACACCTTC; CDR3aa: CASRDRGLHAYHGYTF
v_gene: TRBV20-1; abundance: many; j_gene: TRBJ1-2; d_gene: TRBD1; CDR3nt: TGCAGTGTACAGACAGGGGAAGACTATGGCTACACCTTC; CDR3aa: CSVQTGEDYGYTF
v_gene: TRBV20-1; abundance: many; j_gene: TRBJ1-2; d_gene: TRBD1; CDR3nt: TGCAGTGCTCCTCACAGGGGAAACTATGGCTACACCTTC; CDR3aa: CSAPHRGNYGYTF
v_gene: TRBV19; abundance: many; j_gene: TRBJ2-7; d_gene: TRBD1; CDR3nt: TGTGCCAGTAGTATCAGGGACAGGGGTTACGAGCAGTACTTC; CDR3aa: CASSIRDRGYEQYF
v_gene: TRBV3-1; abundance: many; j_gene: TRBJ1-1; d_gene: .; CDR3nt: TGTGCCAGCAGCCAAGATTACCTCACTGAAGCTTTCTTT; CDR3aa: CASSQDYLTEAFF
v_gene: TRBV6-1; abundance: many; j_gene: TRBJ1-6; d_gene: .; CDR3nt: TGTGCCAGCAGCTCGGGTTCACCCCTCCACTTT; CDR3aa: CASSSGSPLHF
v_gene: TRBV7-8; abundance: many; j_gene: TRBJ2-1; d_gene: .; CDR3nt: TGTGCCAGCAGCAACGATGAGCAGTTCTTC; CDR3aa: CASSNDEQFF
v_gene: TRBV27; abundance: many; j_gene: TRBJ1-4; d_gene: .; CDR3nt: TGTGCCAGCAGTTTTCACAGTACTTATAATGAAAAACTGTTTTTT; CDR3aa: CASSFHSTYNEKLFF
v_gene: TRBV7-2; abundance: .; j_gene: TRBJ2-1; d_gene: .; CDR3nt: TGTGCCAGCAGCTTTAGCCTACCTAATTACAATGAGCAGTTCTTC; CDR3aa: CASSFSLPNYNEQFF
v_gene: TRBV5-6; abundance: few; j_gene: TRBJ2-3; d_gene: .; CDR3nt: TGTGCCAGCAGCTTGATTGCCAGGCTTACAGATACGCAGTATTTT; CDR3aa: CASSLIARLTDTQYF
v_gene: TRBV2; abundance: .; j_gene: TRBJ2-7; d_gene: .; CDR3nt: TGTGCCAGCAAGGACGGGACACCATCCTACGAGCAGTACTTC; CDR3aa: CASKDGTPSYEQYF
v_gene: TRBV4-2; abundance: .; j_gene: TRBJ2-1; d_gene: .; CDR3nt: TGTGCCAGCAGCCAAGAGGATGTGCCCAAGGGCAACAATGAGCAGTTCTTC; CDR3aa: CASSQEDVPKGNNEQFF
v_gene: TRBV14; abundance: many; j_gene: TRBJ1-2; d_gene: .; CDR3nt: TGTGCCAGCAGCTCTAGGGACGGAACTAACTATGGCTACACCTTC; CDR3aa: CASSSRDGTNYGYTF
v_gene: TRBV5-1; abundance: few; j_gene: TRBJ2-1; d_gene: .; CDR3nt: TGCGCCAGCAGCGTTGTTTGGGGTTCCGGGAGCGCTGGGGATGAGCAGTTCTTC; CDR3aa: CASSVVWGSGSAGDEQFF
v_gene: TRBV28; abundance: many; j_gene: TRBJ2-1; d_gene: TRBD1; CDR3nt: TGTGCCAGCAGTTCCCCCGGGACAGGATTTAATGAGCAGTTCTTC; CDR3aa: CASSSPGTGFNEQFF
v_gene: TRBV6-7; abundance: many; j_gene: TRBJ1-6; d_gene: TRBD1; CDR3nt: TGTGCCAGCAGTTGGGTTCAGGGGGCGTCTGATTCACCCCTCCACTTT; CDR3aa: CASSWVQGASDSPLHF
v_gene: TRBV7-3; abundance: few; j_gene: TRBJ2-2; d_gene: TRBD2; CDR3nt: TGTGCCAGCAGCTCGGGAGCGGGAGGGCAGACCGGGGAGCTGTTTTTT; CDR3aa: CASSSGAGGQTGELFF
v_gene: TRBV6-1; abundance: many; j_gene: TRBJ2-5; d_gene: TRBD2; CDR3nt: TGTGCCAGCAGTCCCTTGGGGGGGGAAGAGACCCAGTACTTC; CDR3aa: CASSPLGGEETQYF
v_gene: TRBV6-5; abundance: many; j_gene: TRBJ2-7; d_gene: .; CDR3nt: TGTGCCAGCAGCCGAGGGACGGTGGAAAGGCAGTACTTC; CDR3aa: CASSRGTVERQYF
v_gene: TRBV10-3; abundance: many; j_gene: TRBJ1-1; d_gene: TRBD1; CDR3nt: TGTGCCATCAGTGAGTCGATAGCGGACAGGGGCAGGCGCACTGAAGCTTTCTTT; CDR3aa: CAISESIADRGRRTEAFF
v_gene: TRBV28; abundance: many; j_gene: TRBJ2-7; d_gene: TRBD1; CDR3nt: TGTGCCAGCAGCCACAGGGGGCTTGTACTAACCTACGAGCAGTACTTC; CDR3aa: CASSHRGLVLTYEQYF
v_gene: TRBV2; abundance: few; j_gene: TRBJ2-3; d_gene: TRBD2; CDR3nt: TGTGTCAGCAGTGAATCGGGACTAGGCCCCTATACGCAGTATTTT; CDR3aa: CVSSESGLGPYTQYF
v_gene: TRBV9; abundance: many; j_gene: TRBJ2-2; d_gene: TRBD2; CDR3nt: TGTGCCAGCAGCGTAGTGAATAGCGGGAGAACCGGGGAGCTGTTTTTT; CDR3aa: CASSVVNSGRTGELFF
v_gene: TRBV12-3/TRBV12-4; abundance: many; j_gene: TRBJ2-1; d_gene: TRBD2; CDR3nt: TGTGCCAGCAGCTGGAGCGGGGGACTTTACAATGAGCAGTTCTTC; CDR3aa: CASSWSGGLYNEQFF
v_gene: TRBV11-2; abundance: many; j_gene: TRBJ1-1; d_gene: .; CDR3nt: TGTGCCAGCAGCTTAGATCCGTTAAAAGCTTTCTTT; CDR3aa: CASSLDPLKAFF
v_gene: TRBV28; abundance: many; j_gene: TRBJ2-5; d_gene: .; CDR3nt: TGTGCCAGCAGTTTGCTTAGGGGCGCACGAGAGACCCAGTACTTC; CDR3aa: CASSLLRGARETQYF
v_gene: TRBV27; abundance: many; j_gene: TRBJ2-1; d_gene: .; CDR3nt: TGTGCCAGCAGTTCCCCCCTGAGAGGGGCTGAGCAGTTCTTC; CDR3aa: CASSSPLRGAEQFF
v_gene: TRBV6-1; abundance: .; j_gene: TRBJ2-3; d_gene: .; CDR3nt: TGTGCCAGCAGCCCTTCAACGGGACCCCACACAGATACGCAGTATTTT; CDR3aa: CASSPSTGPHTDTQYF
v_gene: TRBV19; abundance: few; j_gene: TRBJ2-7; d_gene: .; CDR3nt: TGTGCCAGTAGTATAAGTGCTATCGGGGCAAGCTCCTACGAGCAGTACTTC; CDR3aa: CASSISAIGASSYEQYF
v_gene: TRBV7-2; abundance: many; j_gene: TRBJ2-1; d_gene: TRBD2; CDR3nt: TGTGCCAGCAGCGGGTGGCTTAGCGGGAGTTTCTACAATGAGCAGTTCTTC; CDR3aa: CASSGWLSGSFYNEQFF
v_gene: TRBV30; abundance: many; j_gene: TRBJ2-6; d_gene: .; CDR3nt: TGTGCCTGGAACCGCCCGTTCTCTGGGGCCAACGTCCTGACTTTC; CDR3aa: CAWNRPFSGANVLTF
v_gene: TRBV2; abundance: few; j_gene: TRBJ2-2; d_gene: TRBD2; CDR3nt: TGTGCCAGCAGGGACCATGAGTCGATAGCGGGACTTACTAACACCGGGGAGCTGTTTTTT; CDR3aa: CASRDHESIAGLTNTGELFF
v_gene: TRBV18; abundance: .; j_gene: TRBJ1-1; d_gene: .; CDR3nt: TGTGCCAGCTCACCCACCCCGACAGGTTTGACCACTGAAGCTTTCTTT; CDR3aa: CASSPTPTGLTTEAFF
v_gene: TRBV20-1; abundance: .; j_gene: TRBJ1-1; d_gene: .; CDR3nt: TGCAGTGCTAAGCGGACAGCTAGATCTGAAGCTTTCTTT; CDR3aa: CSAKRTARSEAFF
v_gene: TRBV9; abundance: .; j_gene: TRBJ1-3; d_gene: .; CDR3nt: TGTGCCAGCAGCGAATTAGGGGACTCTGGAAACACCATATATTTT; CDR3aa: CASSELGDSGNTIYF
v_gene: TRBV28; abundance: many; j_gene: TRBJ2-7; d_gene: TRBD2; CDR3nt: TGTGCCAGCAGTTTATGGGGAGGACTAGCGGGATACGAGCAGTACTTC; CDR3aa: CASSLWGGLAGYEQYF
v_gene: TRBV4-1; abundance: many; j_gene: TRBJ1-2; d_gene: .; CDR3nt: TGCGCCAGCAGCCACGATGATACGGTTGGCTATGGCTACACCTTC; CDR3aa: CASSHDDTVGYGYTF